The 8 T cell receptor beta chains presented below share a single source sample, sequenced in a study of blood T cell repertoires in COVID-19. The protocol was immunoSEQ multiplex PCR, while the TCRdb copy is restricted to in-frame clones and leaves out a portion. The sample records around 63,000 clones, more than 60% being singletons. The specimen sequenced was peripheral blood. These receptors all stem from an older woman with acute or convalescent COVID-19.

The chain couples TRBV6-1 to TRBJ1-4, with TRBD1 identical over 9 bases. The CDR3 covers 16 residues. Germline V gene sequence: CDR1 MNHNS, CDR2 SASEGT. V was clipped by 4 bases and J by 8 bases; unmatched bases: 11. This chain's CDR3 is CASSALLQGAVEKLFF. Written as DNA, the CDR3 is TGTGCCAGCAGTGCCCTGCTACAGGGGGCAGTCGAAAAACTGTTTTTT.

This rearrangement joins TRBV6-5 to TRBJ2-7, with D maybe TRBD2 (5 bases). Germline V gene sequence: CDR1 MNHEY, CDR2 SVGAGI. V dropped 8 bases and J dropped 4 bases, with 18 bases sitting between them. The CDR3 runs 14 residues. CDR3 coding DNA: TGTGCCAGCGCCTTGGCAGCCGGGATATACGAGCAGTACTTC. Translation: CASALAAGIYEQYF.

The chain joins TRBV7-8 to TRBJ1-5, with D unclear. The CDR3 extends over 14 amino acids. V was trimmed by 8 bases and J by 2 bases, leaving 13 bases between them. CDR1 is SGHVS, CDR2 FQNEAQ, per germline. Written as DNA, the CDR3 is TGTGCCAGCGGGAGCCCTGGGGGCAATCAGCCCCAGCATTTT. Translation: CASGSPGGNQPQHF.

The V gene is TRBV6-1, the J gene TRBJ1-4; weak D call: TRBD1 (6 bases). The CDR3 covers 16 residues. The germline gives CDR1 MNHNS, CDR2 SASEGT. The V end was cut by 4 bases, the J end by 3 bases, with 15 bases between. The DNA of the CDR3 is TGTGCCAGCAGTGGAGAAAGGGGGTACGCTAATGAAAAACTGTTTTTT. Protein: CASSGERGYANEKLFF.

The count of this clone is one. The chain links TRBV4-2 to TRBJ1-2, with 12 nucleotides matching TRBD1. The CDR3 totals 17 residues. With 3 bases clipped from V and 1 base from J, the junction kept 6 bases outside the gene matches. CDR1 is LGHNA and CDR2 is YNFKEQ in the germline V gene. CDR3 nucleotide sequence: TGTGCCAGCAGCCAGCCGGGACAGGGGGCCGATAACTATGGCTACACCTTC. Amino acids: CASSQPGQGADNYGYTF.

CDR3 loop: CASSHPGQGAFYEQYF. CDR3 nucleotide sequence: TGCGCCAGCAGCCACCCGGGACAGGGGGCTTTCTACGAGCAGTACTTC. The chain joins TRBV4-1 to TRBJ2-7, with 12 positions matching TRBD1. This CDR3 spans 16 amino acids. The V gene end was trimmed by 3 bases and the J gene end by 3 bases; junction bases not matched to a gene: 6. Germline values: CDR1 MGHRA, CDR2 YSYEKL.

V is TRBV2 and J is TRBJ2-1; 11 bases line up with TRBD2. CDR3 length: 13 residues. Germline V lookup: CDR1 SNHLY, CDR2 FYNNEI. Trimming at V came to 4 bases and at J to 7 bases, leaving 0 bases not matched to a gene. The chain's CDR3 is CASSGTSGNEQFF. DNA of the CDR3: TGTGCCAGCAGTGGGACTAGCGGGAATGAGCAGTTCTTC.

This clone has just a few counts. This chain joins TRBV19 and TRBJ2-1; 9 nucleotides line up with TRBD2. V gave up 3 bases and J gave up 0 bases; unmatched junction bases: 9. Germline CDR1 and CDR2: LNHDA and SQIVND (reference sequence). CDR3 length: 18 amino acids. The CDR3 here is CASSIRGFSGSSYNEQFF. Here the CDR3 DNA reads TGTGCCAGTAGTATTAGGGGTTTTAGCGGGAGCTCCTACAATGAGCAGTTCTTC.